These 9 T cell receptor beta chains originate from one sample sequenced in a study of T cells in Graves' hyperthyroidism and ophthalmopathy. Researchers took RNA transcripts and amplified the TCR beta CDR3 regions from them. The HTBI primer set was used in a first-round RT-PCR of the TCR CDR3. TCRdb analysed the multiplex PCR reads with MiXCR anew, one entry per CDR3 protein. Of hundreds of thousands of distinct CDR3 sequences in the sample, 13% to 15% are singletons; the top ten hold about an eighth. What was sequenced was blood. These receptors were taken from a woman aged 50 to 65 with Graves' ophthalmopathy.

This clonotype was observed a few times. This chain links TRBV28 with TRBJ1-1, with D possibly TRBD1 on 5 matching bases. In germline, CDR1 is MDHEN, CDR2 SYDVKM. This CDR3 has 14 residues. V gave up 3 bases and J gave up 5 bases, with 13 bases separating them. This CDR3 reads CASSFTQGTTEAFF. CDR3 nucleotide sequence: TGTGCCAGCAGTTTCACCCAGGGTACAACTGAAGCTTTCTTT.

The chain recombines TRBV7-6 with TRBJ2-2; 7 nucleotides agree with TRBD1. CDR3 length equals 16 residues. The junction had 8 bases not matched to a gene; V was cut back by 5 bases and J by 2 bases. Germline-derived CDR1 and CDR2 are SGHVS and FNYEAQ. The CDR3 spells CASSTETGKNTGELFF. In DNA, the CDR3 is TGTGCCAGCAGCACCGAGACAGGGAAAAACACCGGGGAGCTGTTTTTT.

This clonotype has at least ten counts. The V call is TRBV7-3, the J call TRBJ2-3; 11 bases line up with TRBD1. Looked up from germline, CDR1 is SGHTA and CDR2 is FQGTGA. The V segment lost 5 bases and the J segment 7 bases; nucleotides outside the gene matches: 5. The CDR3 consists of 14 residues. CDR3 nucleotides: TGTGCCAGCAGCCCCGGACAGGGGGCATATACGCAGTATTTT. Translating it yields CASSPGQGAYTQYF.

The V and J genes are TRBV29-1 and TRBJ2-5; D may be TRBD1 (5 bases). This CDR3 comprises 11 residues. The V and J ends lost 2 bases and 5 bases respectively, with 6 bases between them. Germline CDR1 SQVTM, CDR2 ANQGSEA. The CDR3 protein is CSVERGETQYF. DNA of the CDR3: TGCAGCGTTGAAAGGGGTGAGACCCAGTACTTC.

This clonotype was observed many times. The chain is built from TRBV12-3 or TRBV12-4 and TRBJ2-1, with TRBD2 identical over 8 bases. V gave up 3 bases and J gave up 3 bases; unmatched junction bases: 10. The CDR3 loop spans 17 amino acids. CDR3 amino acids: CASSFAPLAGGYNEQFF. The CDR3 bases are TGTGCCAGCAGTTTCGCCCCGCTAGCGGGCGGCTACAATGAGCAGTTCTTC.

There are many counts of this clonotype. This chain's CDR3 is CASSYGGELFF. CDR3 DNA: TGTGCCAGCAGTTATGGCGGGGAGCTGTTTTTT. The V gene is TRBV7-3, the J gene TRBJ2-2; no firm D call. CDR1 SGHTA and CDR2 FQGTGA come from the germline V gene. The CDR3 sequence is 11 residues long. V was shortened by 6 bases and J by 7 bases, with 6 bases between the two germline ends.

At least ten counts were recorded for this clonotype. This chain connects TRBV11-2 to TRBJ1-1; unclear D gene. Trimming left V 5 bases short and J 4 bases short, with 14 bases between. This CDR3 is built from 14 residues. From germline, CDR1 is SGHAT and CDR2 FQNNGV. CDR3 sequence: CASSHQVALTEAFF. CDR3 coding DNA: TGTGCCAGCAGCCACCAGGTGGCTCTCACTGAAGCTTTCTTT. Together with reference TRBV11-2 and TRBJ1-1, the CDR3 gives the full variable domain: EAGVAQSPRYKIIEKRQSVAFWCNPISGHATLYWYQQILGQGPKLLIQFQNNGVVDDSQLPKDRFSAERLKGVDSTLKIQPAKLEDSAVYLCASSHQVALTEAFFGQGTRLTVV.

This clonotype was picked up a small number of times. This may stem from a read error, because a much larger clone lies one nucleotide away. This CDR3 reads CAISDEGQGAYEQYF. CDR3 DNA: TGTGCCATCAGTGATGAGGGACAGGGCGCCTACGAGCAGTACTTC. This chain uses TRBV10-3 with TRBJ2-7; TRBD1 matches at 9 bases. V shed 3 bases, J shed 2 bases, and the junction held 5 bases outside the gene matches. This CDR3 comprises 15 residues. The germline V gene encodes CDR1 ENHRY and CDR2 SYGVKD.

The V and J genes are TRBV4-1 and TRBJ1-2, with D possibly matching TRBD1 (6 bases). This CDR3 is 15 amino acids long. The V and J ends lost 0 bases and 8 bases respectively, with 16 bases between them. In germline, CDR1 is MGHRA, CDR2 YSYEKL. CDR3 in amino acids: CASSQDDIRGGGYTF. CDR3 in DNA: TGCGCCAGCAGCCAAGATGATATCAGGGGAGGGGGCTACACCTTC.